This note documents a single T cell receptor (beta chain) sequence. This clonotype showed up just a few times. What this receptor recognizes is not known. No base quality information exists; no much larger clone differs at one position. V loses 4 bases, J loses 3 bases, and the germline ends lie 20 bases apart. The germline V gene provides CDR1 SGHDT and CDR2 YYEEEE. The cysteine opens and the phenylalanine closes a CDR3 of 16 amino acids. Here the CDR3 DNA is all that survives: 48 bases in frame from base 1. The method behind the library was PCR. TCRdb shows the sequencer as Illumina HiSeq 2500. To normalize quantification of the TCRbeta repertoire, the TCR libraries were built with molecular barcoding that relied on unique molecular identifiers. Starting from the raw public reads, TCRdb applied fastp trimming at Q25, assembled clones with MiXCR and retained in-frame beta chains. Each CDR3 protein appears once, grouped with its most common genes and DNA. Within this sample are roughly 350,000 distinct CDR3 sequences, with 9% to 12% of them counted one time only. Together, the top ten hold 2% to 3% of the sample.

These data come from a study of T-cell reconstitution after alpha-beta-depleted transplantation in children listed by TCRdb under 2016. Turning to the overall study: Using TCR repertoire profiling, the study followed T-cell immune reconstitution in a quantitative way in children after TCRalphabeta/CD19-depleted allogeneic hematopoietic cell transplantation.

This sequence uses TRBV5-6 and TRBJ2-7; the D match is possibly TRBD1 or TRBD2, with 6 bases aligned in each. The sequence was obtained from a human donor who donated a stem cell graft to a child with acute lymphoblastic leukemia. Source: PBMCs from the stem cell graft donor, taken from the stem cell graft. The sequenced DNA is TGTGCCAGCAGCCTAAACCGGTGGGGGGCGGGCTACGAGCAGTACTTC. Its coded protein is CASSLNRWGAGYEQYF.